Sequencing of this T cell receptor beta chain was carried out in a study of response to subunit inactivated influenza vaccine. The CDR3 runs to 15 residues. Germline CDR1 and CDR2: SGHAT and FQNNGV. V lost 5 bases and J 2 bases, leaving 14 bases between the germline ends. There are many counts of this clonotype. TCRdb redid the calling of the RT-PCR reads with MiXCR, one entry per CDR3 protein. This table holds approximately 490,000 distinct CDR3 sequences, more than 7% found once. The material sequenced was PBMCs from blood, taken around 25 months after vaccination. This clonotype was obtained from a man between 50 and 69 years old who received an inactivated influenza vaccine. The chain carries TRBV11-2 and TRBJ2-3, with D hard to call. The chain's CDR3 is CASSPKRLNTDTQYF. As DNA, the CDR3 is TGTGCCAGCAGCCCCAAGCGACTTAACACAGATACGCAGTATTTT.